This T cell receptor beta chain was captured by sequencing in a study of HIV-infected patients and healthy controls. The length of the CDR3 is 15 residues. Germline V lookup: CDR1 LNHDA, CDR2 SQIVND (reference sequence). Deletions cut 5 bases from V and 0 bases from J, with 10 bases between. TCRdb itself ran the 5' RACE reads through MiXCR, one entry per CDR3 protein. Of about 64,000 distinct CDR3 sequences listed, roughly 21% are singletons. V is TRBV19 and J is TRBJ1-4; D gene unclear. The sample was CD4+ T cells from blood. The source is a human donor in good health. The DNA of the CDR3 is TGTGCCAGTAGTCGTGGGTCAGCAACTAATGAAAAACTGTTTTTT. This sequence encodes CASSRGSATNEKLFF.